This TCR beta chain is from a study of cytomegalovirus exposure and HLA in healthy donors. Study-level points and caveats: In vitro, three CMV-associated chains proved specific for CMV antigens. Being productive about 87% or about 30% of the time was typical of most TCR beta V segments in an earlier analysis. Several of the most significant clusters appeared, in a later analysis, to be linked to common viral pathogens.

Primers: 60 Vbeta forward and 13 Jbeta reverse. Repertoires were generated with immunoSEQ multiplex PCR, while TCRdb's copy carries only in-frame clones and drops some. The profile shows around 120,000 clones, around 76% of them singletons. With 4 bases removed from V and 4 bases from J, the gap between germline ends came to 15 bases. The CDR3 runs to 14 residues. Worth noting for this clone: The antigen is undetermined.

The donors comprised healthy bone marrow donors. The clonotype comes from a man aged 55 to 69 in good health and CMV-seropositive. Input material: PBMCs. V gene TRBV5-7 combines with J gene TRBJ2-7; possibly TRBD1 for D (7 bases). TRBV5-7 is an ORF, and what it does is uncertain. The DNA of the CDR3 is TGTGCCAGCAGCCTTCACAGGGGAGGTTACGAGCAGTACTTC. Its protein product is CASSLHRGGYEQYF.